This TCR beta chain was observed in a study of shared clonotypes between healthy human individuals. Study details: Plates per donor: three CD4 naive, three CD4 memory, two CD8 naive, one CD8 memory. Study-level points and caveats: Generation probabilities were higher for clonotypes shared across all four sorted-subset donors than for unshared ones. Sorted-subset sequencing was shown by rarefaction to be incomplete despite large depth.

About this clone itself: Its antigen is not known.

In the sorted-subset replicate PCRs, approximately 200 ng DNA, roughly 29,000 T cell genomes, was used. Profiled with immunoSEQ multiplex PCR; TCRdb holds only in-frame clones, not every one. The table shows 2 million to 2.5 million clones, with around 95% occurring only once. This sequence originates from a man between 18 and 29 years old in good health. The sample taken for sequencing was naive CD4+ T cells sorted from blood. Subset: CD45RA+ positively selected.

The CDR3 here is CASSLGAVGGLKETQYF. CDR3 DNA: TGTGCCAGCAGCTTAGGGGCTGTGGGGGGACTAAAAGAGACCCAGTACTTC. The chain couples TRBV11-2 to TRBJ2-5, with 7 bases aligning to TRBD2. J was trimmed by 3 bases and V by 1 base; bases with no gene match: 11. The germline V gene has CDR1 SGHAT and CDR2 FQNNGV. CDR3 size: 17 residues.